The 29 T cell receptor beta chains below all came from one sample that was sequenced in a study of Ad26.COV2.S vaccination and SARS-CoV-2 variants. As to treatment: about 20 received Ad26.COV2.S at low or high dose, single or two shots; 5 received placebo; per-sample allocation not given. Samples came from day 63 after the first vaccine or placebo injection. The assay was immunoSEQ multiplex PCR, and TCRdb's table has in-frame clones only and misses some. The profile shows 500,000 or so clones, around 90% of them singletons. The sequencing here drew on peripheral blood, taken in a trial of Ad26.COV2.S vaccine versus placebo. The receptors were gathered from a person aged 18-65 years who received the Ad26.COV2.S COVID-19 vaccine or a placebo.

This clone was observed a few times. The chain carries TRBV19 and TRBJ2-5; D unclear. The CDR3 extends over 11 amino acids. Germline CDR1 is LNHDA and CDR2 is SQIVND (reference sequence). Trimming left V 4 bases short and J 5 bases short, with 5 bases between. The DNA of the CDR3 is TGTGCCAGTAGTACCCGGGAGACCCAGTACTTC. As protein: CASSTRETQYF.

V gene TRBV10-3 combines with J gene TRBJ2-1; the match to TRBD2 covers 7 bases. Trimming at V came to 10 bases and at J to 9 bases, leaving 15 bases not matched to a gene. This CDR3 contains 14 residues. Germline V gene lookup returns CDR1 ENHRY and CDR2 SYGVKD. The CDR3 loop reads CATRASGELGEQFF. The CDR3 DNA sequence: TGTGCCACCCGAGCCAGCGGGGAGCTAGGTGAGCAGTTCTTC.

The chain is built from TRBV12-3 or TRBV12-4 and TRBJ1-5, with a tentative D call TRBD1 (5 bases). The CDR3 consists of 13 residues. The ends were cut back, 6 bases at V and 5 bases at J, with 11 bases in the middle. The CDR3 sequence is CASRWGDDQPQHF. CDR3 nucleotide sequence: TGTGCCAGCAGATGGGGGGACGATCAGCCCCAGCATTTT.

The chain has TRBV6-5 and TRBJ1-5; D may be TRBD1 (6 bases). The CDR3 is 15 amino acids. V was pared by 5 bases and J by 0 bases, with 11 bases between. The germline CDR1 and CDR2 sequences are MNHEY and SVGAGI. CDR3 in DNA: TGTGCCAGCAGTCCCACAGGGTATAGCAATCAGCCCCAGCATTTT. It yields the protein CASSPTGYSNQPQHF.

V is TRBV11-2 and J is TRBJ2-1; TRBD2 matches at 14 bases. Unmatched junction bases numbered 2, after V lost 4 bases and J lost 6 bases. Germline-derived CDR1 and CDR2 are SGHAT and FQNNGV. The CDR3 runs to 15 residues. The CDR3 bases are TGTGCCAGCAGCTCGGGACTAGCGGGAGCCAATGAGCAGTTCTTC. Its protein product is CASSSGLAGANEQFF.

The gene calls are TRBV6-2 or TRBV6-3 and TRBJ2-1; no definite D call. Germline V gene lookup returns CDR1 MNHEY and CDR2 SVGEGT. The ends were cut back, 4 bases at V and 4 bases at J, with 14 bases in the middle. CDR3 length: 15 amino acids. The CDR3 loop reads CASSSLVSHYNEQFF. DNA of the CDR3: TGTGCCAGCAGTTCGCTTGTCTCCCATTACAATGAGCAGTTCTTC.

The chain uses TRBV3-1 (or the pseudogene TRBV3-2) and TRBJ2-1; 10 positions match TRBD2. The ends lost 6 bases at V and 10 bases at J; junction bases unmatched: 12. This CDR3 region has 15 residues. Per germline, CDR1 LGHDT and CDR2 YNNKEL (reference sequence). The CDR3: CASRLERGGGGEQFF. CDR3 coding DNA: TGTGCCAGCAGACTAGAGCGGGGGGGTGGAGGGGAGCAGTTCTTC.

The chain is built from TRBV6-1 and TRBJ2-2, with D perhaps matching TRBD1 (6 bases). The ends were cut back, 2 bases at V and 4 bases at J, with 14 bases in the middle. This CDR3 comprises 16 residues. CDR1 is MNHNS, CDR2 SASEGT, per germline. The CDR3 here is CASSEMARGSTGELFF. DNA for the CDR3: TGTGCCAGCAGTGAAATGGCCAGGGGAAGCACCGGGGAGCTGTTTTTT.

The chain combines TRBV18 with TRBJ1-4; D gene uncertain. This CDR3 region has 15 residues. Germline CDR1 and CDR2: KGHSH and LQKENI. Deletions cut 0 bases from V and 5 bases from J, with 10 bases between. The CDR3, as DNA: TGTGCCAGCTCACCACCAGGTCAGCAGAATGAAAAACTGTTTTTT. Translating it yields CASSPPGQQNEKLFF.

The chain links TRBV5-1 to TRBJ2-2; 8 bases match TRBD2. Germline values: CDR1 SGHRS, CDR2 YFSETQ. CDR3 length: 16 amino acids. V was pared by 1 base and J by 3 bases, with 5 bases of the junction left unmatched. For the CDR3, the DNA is TGCGCCAGCAGCTTGCGGCGGGAGGTCCACACCGGGGAGCTGTTTTTT. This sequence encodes CASSLRREVHTGELFF.

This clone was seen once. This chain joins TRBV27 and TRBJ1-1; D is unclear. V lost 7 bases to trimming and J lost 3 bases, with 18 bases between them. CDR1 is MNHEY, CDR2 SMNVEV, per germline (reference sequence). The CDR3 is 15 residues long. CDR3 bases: TGTGCCAGCAACCAGCGGGGATTCTCCGACACTGAAGCTTTCTTT. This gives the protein CASNQRGFSDTEAFF.

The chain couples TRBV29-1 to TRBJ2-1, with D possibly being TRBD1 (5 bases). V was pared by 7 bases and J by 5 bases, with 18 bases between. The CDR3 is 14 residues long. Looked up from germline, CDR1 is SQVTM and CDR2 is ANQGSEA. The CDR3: CSGGGASSNNEQFF. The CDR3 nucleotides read TGCAGCGGTGGTGGGGCCAGCTCAAACAATGAGCAGTTCTTC.

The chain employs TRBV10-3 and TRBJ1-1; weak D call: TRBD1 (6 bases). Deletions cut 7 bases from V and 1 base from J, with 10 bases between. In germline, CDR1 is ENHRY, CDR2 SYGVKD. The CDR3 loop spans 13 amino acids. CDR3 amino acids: CAIKRTANTEAFF. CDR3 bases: TGTGCCATCAAGAGGACAGCGAACACTGAAGCTTTCTTT.

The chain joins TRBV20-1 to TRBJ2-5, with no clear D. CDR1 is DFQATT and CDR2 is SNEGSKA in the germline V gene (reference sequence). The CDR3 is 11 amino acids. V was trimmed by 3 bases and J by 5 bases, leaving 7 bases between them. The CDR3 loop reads CSASNGETQYF. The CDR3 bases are TGCAGTGCTAGTAACGGGGAGACCCAGTACTTC.

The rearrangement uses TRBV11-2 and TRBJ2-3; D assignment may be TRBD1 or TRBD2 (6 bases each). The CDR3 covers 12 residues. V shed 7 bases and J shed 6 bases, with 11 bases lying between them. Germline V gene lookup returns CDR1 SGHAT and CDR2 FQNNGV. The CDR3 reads CASTWGADTQYF. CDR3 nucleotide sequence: TGTGCCAGCACCTGGGGGGCGGATACGCAGTATTTT.

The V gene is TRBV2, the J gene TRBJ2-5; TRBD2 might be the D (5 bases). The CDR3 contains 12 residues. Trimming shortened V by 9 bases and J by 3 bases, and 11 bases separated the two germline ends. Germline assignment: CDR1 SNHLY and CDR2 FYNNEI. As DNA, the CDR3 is TGTGCCAGAGGACTCGAAAAAGAGACCCAGTACTTC. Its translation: CARGLEKETQYF.

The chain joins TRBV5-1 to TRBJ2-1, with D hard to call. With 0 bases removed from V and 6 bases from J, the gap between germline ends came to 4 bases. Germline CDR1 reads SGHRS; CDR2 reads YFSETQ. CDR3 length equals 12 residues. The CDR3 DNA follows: TGCGCCAGCAGCTTGGGCCTCAATGAGCAGTTCTTC. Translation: CASSLGLNEQFF.

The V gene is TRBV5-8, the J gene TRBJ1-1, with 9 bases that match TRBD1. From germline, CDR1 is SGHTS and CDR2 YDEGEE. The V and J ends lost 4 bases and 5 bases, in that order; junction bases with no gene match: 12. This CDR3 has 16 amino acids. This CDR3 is CASSPRDRARGTEAFF. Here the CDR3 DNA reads TGTGCCAGCAGCCCCCGGGACAGGGCGCGCGGGACTGAAGCTTTCTTT. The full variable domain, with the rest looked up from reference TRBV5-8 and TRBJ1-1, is EAGVTQSPTHLIKTRGQQATLRCSPISGHTSVYWYQQALGLGLQFLLWYDEGEERNRGNFPPRFSGRQFPNYSSELNVNALELEDSALYLCASSPRDRARGTEAFFGQGTRLTVV.

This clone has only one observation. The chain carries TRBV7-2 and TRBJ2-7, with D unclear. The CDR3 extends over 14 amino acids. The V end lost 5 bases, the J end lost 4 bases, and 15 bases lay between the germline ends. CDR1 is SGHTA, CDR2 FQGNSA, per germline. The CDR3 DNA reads TGTGCCAGCAGCCTCGGACCGGCGCGATACGAGCAGTACTTC. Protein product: CASSLGPARYEQYF.

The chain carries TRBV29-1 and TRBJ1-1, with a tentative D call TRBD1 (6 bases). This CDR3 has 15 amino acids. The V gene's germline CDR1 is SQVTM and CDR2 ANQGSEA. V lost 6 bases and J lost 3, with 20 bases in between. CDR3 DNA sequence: TGCAGCGTCGAGCGCCGTGGACAGCGATACACTGAAGCTTTCTTT. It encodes CSVERRGQRYTEAFF.

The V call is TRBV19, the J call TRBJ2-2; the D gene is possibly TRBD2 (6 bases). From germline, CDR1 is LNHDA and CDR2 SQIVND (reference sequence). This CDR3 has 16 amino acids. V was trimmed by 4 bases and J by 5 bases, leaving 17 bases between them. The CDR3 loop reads CASSTGTSQRTGELFF. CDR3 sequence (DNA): TGTGCCAGTAGTACGGGGACTTCCCAGAGGACCGGGGAGCTGTTTTTT. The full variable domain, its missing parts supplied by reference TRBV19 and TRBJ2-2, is DGGITQSPKYLFRKEGQNVTLSCEQNLNHDAMYWYRQDPGQGLRLIYYSQIVNDFQKGDIAEGYSVSREKKESFPLTVTSAQKNPTAFYLCASSTGTSQRTGELFFGEGSRLTVL.

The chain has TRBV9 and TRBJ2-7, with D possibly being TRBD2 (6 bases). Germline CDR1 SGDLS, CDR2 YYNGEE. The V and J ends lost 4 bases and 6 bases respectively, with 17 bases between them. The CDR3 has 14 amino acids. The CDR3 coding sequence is TGTGCCAGCAGCCCCCGGACGGAGGGGTTCGAGCAGTACTTC. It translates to CASSPRTEGFEQYF.

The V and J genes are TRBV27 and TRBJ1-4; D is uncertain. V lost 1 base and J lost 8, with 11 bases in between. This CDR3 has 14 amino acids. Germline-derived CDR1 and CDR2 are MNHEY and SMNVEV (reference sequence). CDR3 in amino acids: CASSLYPAAEKLFF. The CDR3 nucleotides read TGTGCCAGCAGTTTATATCCAGCTGCGGAAAAACTGTTTTTT. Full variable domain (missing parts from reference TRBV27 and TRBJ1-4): EAQVTQNPRYLITVTGKKLTVTCSQNMNHEYMSWYRQDPGLGLRQIYYSMNVEVTDKGDVPEGYKVSRKEKRNFPLILESPSPNQTSLYFCASSLYPAAEKLFFGSGTQLSVL.

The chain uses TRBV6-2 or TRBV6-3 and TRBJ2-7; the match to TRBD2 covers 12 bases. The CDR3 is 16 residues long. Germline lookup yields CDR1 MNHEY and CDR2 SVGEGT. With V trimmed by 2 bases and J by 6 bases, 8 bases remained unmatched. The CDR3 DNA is TGTGCCAGCAGTTACCCTAGCGGGAGGGCCCGGTTCGAGCAGTACTTC. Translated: CASSYPSGRARFEQYF.

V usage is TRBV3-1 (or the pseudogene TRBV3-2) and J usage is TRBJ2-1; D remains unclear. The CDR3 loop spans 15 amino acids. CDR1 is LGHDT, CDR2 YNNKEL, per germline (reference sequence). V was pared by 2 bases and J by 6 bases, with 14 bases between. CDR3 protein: CASSQRPRILNEQFF. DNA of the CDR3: TGTGCCAGCAGCCAAAGGCCCCGGATACTCAATGAGCAGTTCTTC.

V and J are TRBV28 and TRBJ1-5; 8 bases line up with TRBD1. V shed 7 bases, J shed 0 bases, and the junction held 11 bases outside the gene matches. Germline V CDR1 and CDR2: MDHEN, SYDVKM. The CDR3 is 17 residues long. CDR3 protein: CASTPTPGQASNQPQHF. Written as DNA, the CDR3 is TGTGCCAGCACCCCAACCCCGGGACAGGCTAGCAATCAGCCCCAGCATTTT.

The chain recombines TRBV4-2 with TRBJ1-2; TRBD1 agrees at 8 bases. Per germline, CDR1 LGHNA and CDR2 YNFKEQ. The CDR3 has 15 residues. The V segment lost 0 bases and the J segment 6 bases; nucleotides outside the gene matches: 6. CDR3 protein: CASSQDLGQGDGYTF. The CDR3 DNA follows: TGTGCCAGCAGCCAAGACCTCGGACAGGGTGATGGCTACACCTTC.

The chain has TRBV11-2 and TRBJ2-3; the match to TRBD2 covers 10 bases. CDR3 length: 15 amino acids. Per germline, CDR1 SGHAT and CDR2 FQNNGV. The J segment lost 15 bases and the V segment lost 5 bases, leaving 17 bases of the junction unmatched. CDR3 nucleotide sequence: TGTGCCAGCAGCCGTAATATCGATCTAGCGGGAGCTCCCTATTTT. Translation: CASSRNIDLAGAPYF.

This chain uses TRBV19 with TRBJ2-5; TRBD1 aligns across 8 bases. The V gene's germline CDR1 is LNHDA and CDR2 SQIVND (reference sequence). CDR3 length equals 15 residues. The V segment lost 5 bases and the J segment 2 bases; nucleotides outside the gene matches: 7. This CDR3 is CASSPKWDRQETQYF. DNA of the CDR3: TGTGCCAGTAGTCCAAAATGGGACAGGCAAGAGACCCAGTACTTC. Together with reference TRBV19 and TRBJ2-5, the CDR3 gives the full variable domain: DGGITQSPKYLFRKEGQNVTLSCEQNLNHDAMYWYRQDPGQGLRLIYYSQIVNDFQKGDIAEGYSVSREKKESFPLTVTSAQKNPTAFYLCASSPKWDRQETQYFGPGTRLLVL.